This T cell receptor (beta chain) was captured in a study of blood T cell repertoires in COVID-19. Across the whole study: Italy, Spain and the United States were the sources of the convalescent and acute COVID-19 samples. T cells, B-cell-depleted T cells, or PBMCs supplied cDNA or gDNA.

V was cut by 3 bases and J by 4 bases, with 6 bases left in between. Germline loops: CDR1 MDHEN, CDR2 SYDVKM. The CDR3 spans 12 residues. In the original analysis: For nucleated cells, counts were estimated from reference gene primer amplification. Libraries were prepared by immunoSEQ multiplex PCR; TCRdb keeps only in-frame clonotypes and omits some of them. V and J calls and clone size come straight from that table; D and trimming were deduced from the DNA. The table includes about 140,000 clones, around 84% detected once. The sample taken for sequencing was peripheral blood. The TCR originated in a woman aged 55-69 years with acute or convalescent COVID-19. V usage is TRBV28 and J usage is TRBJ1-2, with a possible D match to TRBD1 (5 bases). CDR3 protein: CASSLGGYGYTF. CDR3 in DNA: TGTGCCAGCAGTTTGGGGGGCTATGGCTACACCTTC.